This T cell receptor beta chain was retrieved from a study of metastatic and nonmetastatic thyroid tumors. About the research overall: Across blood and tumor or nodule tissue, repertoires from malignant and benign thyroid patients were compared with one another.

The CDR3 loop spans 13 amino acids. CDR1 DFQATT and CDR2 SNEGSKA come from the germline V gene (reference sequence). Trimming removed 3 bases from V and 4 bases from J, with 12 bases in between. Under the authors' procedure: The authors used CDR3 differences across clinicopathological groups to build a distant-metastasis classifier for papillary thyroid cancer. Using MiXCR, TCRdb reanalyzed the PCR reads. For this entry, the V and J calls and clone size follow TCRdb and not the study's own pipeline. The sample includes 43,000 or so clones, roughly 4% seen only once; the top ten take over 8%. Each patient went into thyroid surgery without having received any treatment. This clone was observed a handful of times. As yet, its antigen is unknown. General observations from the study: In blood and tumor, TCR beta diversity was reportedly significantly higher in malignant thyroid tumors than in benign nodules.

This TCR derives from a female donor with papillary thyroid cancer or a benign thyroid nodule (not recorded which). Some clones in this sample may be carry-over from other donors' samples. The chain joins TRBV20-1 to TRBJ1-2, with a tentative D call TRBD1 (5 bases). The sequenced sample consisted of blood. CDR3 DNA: TGCAGTGCTAGGGGGGGGTTGGGCTATGGCTACACCTTC. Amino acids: CSARGGLGYGYTF.